This T cell receptor beta chain was recorded in a study of CXCR3-negative and CXCR3-positive naive CD8 T cells. 5' RACE with UMI labels generated the TRB cDNA libraries. TCRdb reprocessed the 5' RACE reads, with one entry per CDR3 protein and no DNA. Recorded here are under 9,500 distinct CDR3 sequences; the top ten clones represent around 1.1%. This CDR3 spans 16 amino acids. CDR1 is DFQATT and CDR2 is SNEGSKA in the germline V gene (reference sequence). Findings and limits, study-wide: Whereas both naive subsets had comparably high diversity, memory CD8+ cells had much lower diversity.

This clonotype is classed as medium-sized (0.01 to 0.1%) by frequency. The antigen remains unidentified. The receptor's source is a human donor in good health. Some clones in this sample may be carry-over from other donors' samples. The sequencing sample was made of naive CXCR3- CD8+ T cells from blood. The sample's subset: CD45RO-CCR7+CD27+CD95- naive CD8+ T cells lacking CXCR3 (TNR3-). V is TRBV20-1 and J is TRBJ2-7. CDR3 region: CSARDLHSGRSYEQYF.